The 2 T cell receptor beta chains reported below all come from one sample, sequenced in a study of regulatory T cells in long-lasting Graves disease. Time point meaning: persistent/refractory GD, antithyroid drugs over 5 years with positive TRAb. The TCR library was made from RNA extracted from PBMCs. CDR3-region Arm-PCR and iRepertoire HTBI primers produced the TCR beta libraries. Each CDR3 protein gets one entry after TCRdb re-called the multiplex PCR reads with MiXCR. The repertoire has 350,000 to 500,000 distinct CDR3 sequences, around 20% of them found once; the top ten carry 13% to 15%. The sample consisted of peripheral blood mononuclear cells (PBMCs), taken when the disease was refractory, from a patient treated with antithyroid drugs. Receptor source: a female donor with Graves disease.

This clonotype was observed a few times. V is TRBV12-3 or TRBV12-4 and J is TRBJ1-4; perhaps TRBD1 as D (5 bases). The CDR3 has 15 amino acids. V shed 2 bases and J shed 8 bases, with 15 bases lying between them. CDR3 residues: CASSLKRQGGEKLFF. CDR3 DNA: TGTGCCAGCAGTTTAAAACGGCAGGGAGGCGAAAAACTGTTTTTT.

In its sample, this clonotype was seen many times. The chain has TRBV12-3 or TRBV12-4 and TRBJ1-1, with D possibly TRBD1 on 5 matching bases. CDR3 size: 14 residues. V shed 4 bases and J shed 5 bases, with 14 bases lying between them. CDR3 amino acids: CASSWGGGGTEAFF. The CDR3 DNA reads as TGTGCCAGCAGTTGGGGGGGGGGAGGTACTGAAGCTTTCTTT.